Listed below are T cell receptor beta chains from one sample, sequenced in a study of blood T cells in healthy people across ages. Each CDR3 protein gets one entry after TCRdb re-called the 5' RACE reads with MiXCR. The data contain about 1 million distinct CDR3 sequences, around 27% of them singletons. Separately, the same data were catalogued under a study of T cells of mothers and their children.

Input material: blood. All receptors come from a girl aged 2-10 years in good health. The CDR3 runs from the conserved cysteine through the conserved F or W. The D gene is left open where the match is weak. Clone size, where shown, is once, few, many, or a class for clones that have expanded.

D	J	V	size	CDR3	DNA
-	TRBJ2-7	TRBV12-3/TRBV12-4	few	CASSLQLLTGEQYF	TGTGCCAGCAGCCTACAGTTATTGACGGGGGAGCAGTACTTC
TRBD1	TRBJ2-1	TRBV5-1	few	CASSSGSGQGKNEQFF	TGCGCCAGCAGCTCGGGGTCGGGACAGGGGAAGAATGAGCAGTTCTTC
TRBD2	TRBJ2-1	TRBV20-1	few	CSARPTSGGLEQFF	TGCAGTGCTAGACCGACTAGCGGGGGTCTTGAGCAGTTCTTC
-	TRBJ1-2	TRBV13	-	CASSPRDGRLGGYTF	TGTGCCAGCAGCCCGCGGGACGGACGATTGGGGGGCTACACCTTC
TRBD1	TRBJ2-1	TRBV5-1	few	CASSSTGVGSNEQFF	TGCGCCAGCAGCTCTACAGGGGTGGGTTCAAATGAGCAGTTCTTC
-	TRBJ1-2	TRBV12-3/TRBV12-4	few	CASNKPGGNYGYTF	TGTGCCAGCAACAAACCCGGGGGTAACTATGGCTACACCTTC
-	TRBJ2-5	TRBV12-3/TRBV12-4	few	CASSPGLAVGQYF	TGTGCCAGCAGTCCCGGACTCGCCGTTGGGCAGTACTTC
TRBD1	TRBJ2-7	TRBV6-2/TRBV6-3	-	CASSPSGGHSYEQYF	TGTGCCAGCTCACCTTCAGGGGGACACTCCTACGAGCAGTACTTC
-	TRBJ2-1	TRBV28	-	CASSLLSGDSEQFF	TGTGCCAGCAGTCTCCTTTCGGGCGATAGTGAGCAGTTCTTC
TRBD2	TRBJ2-1	TRBV28	once	CASSLTLAGGNEQFF	TGTGCCAGCAGTCTTACTCTAGCGGGAGGGAATGAGCAGTTCTTC
-	TRBJ2-1	TRBV12-3/TRBV12-4	few	CASSPGIPEQFF	TGTGCCAGCAGCCCCGGGATCCCCGAGCAGTTCTTC
-	TRBJ2-5	TRBV20-1	many	CSAREETQYF	TGCAGTGCTAGAGAGGAGACCCAGTACTTC
TRBD1	TRBJ1-4	TRBV20-1	few	CSARDGKDRGEKLFF	TGCAGTGCTAGAGATGGCAAGGACAGGGGCGAAAAACTGTTTTTT
-	TRBJ1-4	TRBV5-1	-	CASSFVGANNEKLFF	TGCGCCAGCAGCTTCGTAGGGGCGAATAATGAAAAACTGTTTTTT
-	TRBJ1-2	TRBV12-3/TRBV12-4	-	CASCPGLGNYGYTF	TGTGCCAGCTGTCCGGGGCTCGGTAACTATGGCTACACCTTC
-	TRBJ2-1	TRBV20-1	-	CSARPRKELSYNEQFF	TGCAGTGCCCGGCCTAGGAAGGAACTCTCCTACAATGAGCAGTTCTTC
TRBD1	TRBJ2-5	TRBV28	few	CASKPSGTGRRETQYF	TGTGCCAGCAAACCCTCCGGGACAGGCCGCCGGGAGACCCAGTACTTC
-	TRBJ2-1	TRBV19	few	CASSIRGTSSEQFF	TGTGCCAGTAGTATTAGGGGGACCTCAAGCGAGCAGTTCTTC
TRBD2	TRBJ2-7	TRBV29-1	once	CSVEIAGEGEQYF	TGCAGCGTTGAAATAGCGGGAGAAGGAGAGCAGTACTTC
TRBD2	TRBJ2-1	TRBV15	-	CATSRPYLQTSGRSEQFF	TGTGCCACCAGCAGACCCTATCTACAGACTAGCGGGAGATCTGAGCAGTTCTTC